The present entry profiles one T cell receptor (beta chain) with its context. Its antigen remains unidentified. This specimen belongs to a study of OX40 agonist ivuxolimab in advanced cancers. Overall study: A diagnosis of hepatocellular carcinoma, melanoma, renal cell or head and neck cancer was present in dose-escalation patients. Of mixed ages from about 20 to 85 and averaging around 60 years, the group was over 80% male. Three patients, one with hepatocellular carcinoma and two with cutaneous melanoma, responded partially. Study-wide findings and caveats: At doses 0.1 to 3.0 mg/kg, CD4+ and CD8+ clones expanded.

Germline lookup yields CDR1 SGHRS and CDR2 YFSETQ. V trimming: 2 bases; J trimming: 5 bases; junction bases outside the gene matches: 5. The CDR3 totals 14 residues. Assay used: immunoSEQ multiplex PCR; TCRdb lists only in-frame clones, some missing. The sample comprises 90,000 or so clones, 80% to 90% of which are singletons, and 0.33% rests with the top ten. This specimen consisted of CD4+ or CD8+ T cells sorted from blood, obtained in a trial of the OX40 agonist ivuxolimab. The rearrangement joins TRBV5-1 to TRBJ2-5, with 8 bases aligning to TRBD2. This TCR derives from an adult with an advanced solid tumor such as melanoma, head and neck, liver or kidney cancer. The CDR3 protein is CASSFGGAGETQYF. The CDR3 bases are TGCGCCAGCAGCTTCGGGGGGGCCGGGGAGACCCAGTACTTC.